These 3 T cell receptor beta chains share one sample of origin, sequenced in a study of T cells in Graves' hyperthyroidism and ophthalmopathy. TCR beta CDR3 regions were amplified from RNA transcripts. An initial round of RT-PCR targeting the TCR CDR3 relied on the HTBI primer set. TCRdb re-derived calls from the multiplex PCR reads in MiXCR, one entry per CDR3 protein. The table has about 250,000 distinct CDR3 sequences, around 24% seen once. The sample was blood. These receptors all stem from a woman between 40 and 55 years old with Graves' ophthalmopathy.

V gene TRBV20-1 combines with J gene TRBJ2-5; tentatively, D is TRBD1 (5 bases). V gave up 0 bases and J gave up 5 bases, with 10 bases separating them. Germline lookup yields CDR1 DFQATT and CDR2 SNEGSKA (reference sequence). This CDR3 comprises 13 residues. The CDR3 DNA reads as TGCAGTGCTAGAGACAGGGCGAGGGAGACCCAGTACTTC. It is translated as CSARDRARETQYF.

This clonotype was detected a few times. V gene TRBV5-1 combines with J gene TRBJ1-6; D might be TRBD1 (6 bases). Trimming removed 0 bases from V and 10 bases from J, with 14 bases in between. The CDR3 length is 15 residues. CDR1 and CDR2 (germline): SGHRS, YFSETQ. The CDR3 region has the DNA TGCGCCAGCAGCTTGGGCGGACAGACCTGGTCACCCCTCCACTTT. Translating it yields CASSLGGQTWSPLHF.

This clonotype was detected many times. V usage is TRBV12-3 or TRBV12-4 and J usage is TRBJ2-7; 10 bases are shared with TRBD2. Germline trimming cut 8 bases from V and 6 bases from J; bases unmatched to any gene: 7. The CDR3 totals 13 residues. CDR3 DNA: TGTGCCAGCCGGACTAGCGGAACAACCGAGCAGTACTTC. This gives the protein CASRTSGTTEQYF.